Listed here are 21 T cell receptor beta chains from one sample, sequenced in a study of CD8 T cells in ankylosing spondylitis. TCRdb processed the 5' RACE reads anew with MiXCR; each CDR3 protein has one entry. In the table there are hundreds of thousands of distinct CDR3 sequences, approximately 12% of which are singletons. Their cognate antigens are unknown. Study-level points and caveats: Typical of ankylosing spondylitis blood, it appeared, was a TCR beta motif of under 10 highly homologous variants.

The sequenced sample was blood, either unsorted or a sorted T cell fraction (not recorded which). The receptors were gathered from a male donor with ankylosing spondylitis.

This clonotype was observed a handful of times. This chain uses TRBV28 with TRBJ2-5; D perhaps matches TRBD2 (5 bases). CDR1 is MDHEN, CDR2 SYDVKM, per germline. V was shortened by 3 bases and J by 7 bases, with 9 bases between the two germline ends. This CDR3 is 12 amino acids long. The CDR3 DNA is TGTGCCAGCAGTTTTGTCGGGATGACCCAGTACTTC. This gives the protein CASSFVGMTQYF.

In regard to this clonotype: A much larger clone is a single base away; this may be a read error. The chain carries TRBV2 and TRBJ2-5; a weak D match, TRBD1 (5 bases). Germline CDR1 SNHLY, CDR2 FYNNEI. The ends were cut back, 6 bases at V and 6 bases at J, with 11 bases in the middle. The CDR3 is 12 residues long. DNA for the CDR3: TGTGCCAGCAGCGCAGGGAAGAAGACCCAGTACTTC. Translation gives CASSAGKKTQYF. The complete variable domain, with remaining parts taken from reference TRBV2 and TRBJ2-5, reads EPEVTQTPSHQVTQMGQEVILRCVPISNHLYFYWYRQILGQKVEFLVSFYNNEISEKSEIFDDQFSVERPDGSNFTLKIRSTKLEDSAMYFCASSAGKKTQYFGPGTRLLVL.

The gene calls are TRBV20-1 and TRBJ2-2, with TRBD2 identical over 7 bases. The J segment lost 3 bases and the V segment lost 6 bases, leaving 10 bases of the junction unmatched. CDR1 is DFQATT and CDR2 is SNEGSKA in the germline V gene (reference sequence). CDR3 length: 15 amino acids. The CDR3 is CSAASGGPDTGELFF. In DNA form, the CDR3 reads TGCAGTGCCGCCTCGGGAGGCCCGGACACCGGGGAGCTGTTTTTT.

This clonotype was recorded many times. This chain uses TRBV4-3 with TRBJ2-3; the D gene is possibly TRBD2 (6 bases). Trimming pared 0 bases from V and 8 bases from J, leaving 12 bases between. The CDR3 is made up of 14 amino acids. Germline CDR1 LGHNA, CDR2 YSLEER. DNA for the CDR3: TGCGCCAGCAGCCAAGAGGGGAGGACAACTACGCAGTATTTT. It yields the protein CASSQEGRTTTQYF.

This clonotype was recorded at least ten times. V usage is TRBV20-1 and J usage is TRBJ2-7, with D perhaps TRBD1 (6 bases). Germline loops: CDR1 DFQATT, CDR2 SNEGSKA (reference sequence). V dropped 5 bases and J dropped 4 bases, with 18 bases sitting between them. The length of the CDR3 is 14 residues. CDR3 DNA sequence: TGCAGTGCTGGCCCTACAGGGTACGGGTACGAGCAGTACTTC. Translated, it gives CSAGPTGYGYEQYF.

The chain links TRBV9 to TRBJ1-2; D may be TRBD1 (6 bases). Trimming took 4 bases from V and 8 from J, leaving 15 bases between them. Germline CDR1 is SGDLS and CDR2 is YYNGEE. The CDR3 loop spans 13 amino acids. CDR3 sequence (DNA): TGTGCCAGCAGCCGTGTCGGGGGGCAGGGCTACACCTTC. Translation gives CASSRVGGQGYTF. The full variable domain, in which reference TRBV9 and TRBJ1-2 provide the parts outside the CDR3, is DSGVTQTPKHLITATGQRVTLRCSPRSGDLSVYWYQQSLDQGLQFLIQYYNGEERAKGNILERFSAQQFPDLHSELNLSSLELGDSALYFCASSRVGGQGYTFGSGTRLTVV.

The chain is built from TRBV10-3 and TRBJ1-5; D gene ambiguous. The germline V and J ends were trimmed by 3 bases and 4 bases, with 10 bases remaining between them. Germline-derived CDR1 and CDR2 are ENHRY and SYGVKD. The CDR3 spans 14 residues. In nucleotides, the CDR3 is TGTGCCATCAGTGACTCCGTGACTAATCAGCCCCAGCATTTT. Its protein product is CAISDSVTNQPQHF.

The CDR3 region is CASTHRDIPSGANVLTF. The CDR3 DNA sequence: TGTGCCAGCACCCACCGGGACATCCCATCTGGGGCCAACGTCCTGACTTTC. V gene TRBV6-2 or TRBV6-3 combines with J gene TRBJ2-6; possible D gene TRBD1, 6 bases. CDR3 size: 17 residues. Germline assignment: CDR1 MNHEY and CDR2 SVGEGT. V lost 7 bases to trimming and J lost 1 base, with 17 bases between them.

This chain uses TRBV4-1 with TRBJ2-1; D is ambiguous. From germline, CDR1 is MGHRA and CDR2 YSYEKL. This CDR3 has 12 amino acids. V was shortened by 1 base and J by 7 bases, with 5 bases between the two germline ends. The CDR3 here is CASSQVGNEQFF. The CDR3 nucleotides are TGCGCCAGCAGCCAAGTGGGAAATGAGCAGTTCTTC.

This clonotype was observed at least ten times. The V call is TRBV18, the J call TRBJ2-7, with D possibly TRBD2 on 6 matching bases. CDR1 KGHSH and CDR2 LQKENI come from the germline V gene. The CDR3 covers 14 residues. With 3 bases removed from V and 6 bases from J, the gap between germline ends came to 15 bases. The CDR3 loop reads CASSPSTGGTEQYF. The CDR3 DNA is TGTGCCAGCTCACCGTCCACCGGGGGAACCGAGCAGTACTTC.

V usage is TRBV12-3 or TRBV12-4 and J usage is TRBJ1-2; D not resolved. Trimming pared 4 bases from V and 4 bases from J, leaving 7 bases between. The CDR3 runs 12 residues. CDR3 residues: CASSSYSYGYTF. CDR3 nucleotide sequence: TGTGCCAGCAGTTCTTACAGCTATGGCTACACCTTC.

The chain has TRBV12-3 or TRBV12-4 and TRBJ1-4; 7 bases agree with TRBD1. The ends lost 5 bases at V and 3 bases at J; junction bases unmatched: 3. CDR3 length equals 14 residues. CDR3 sequence (DNA): TGTGCCAGCAGTAAGGGACAGCCTAATGAAAAACTGTTTTTT. This translates into CASSKGQPNEKLFF.

The rearrangement uses TRBV11-1 and TRBJ2-1, with 8 bases identical to TRBD2. The CDR3 has 20 amino acids. CDR1 SGHAT and CDR2 FQDESV come from the germline V gene (reference sequence). The V and J ends lost 0 bases and 7 bases, in that order; junction bases with no gene match: 20. For the CDR3, the DNA is TGTGCCAGCAGCTTAGCGCTGAGCCTTGAGGGGTTAGCGGGGCTGAATGAGCAGTTCTTC. Translation: CASSLALSLEGLAGLNEQFF.

The chain carries TRBV27 and TRBJ2-2; D is uncertain. The CDR3 covers 14 residues. Trimming shortened V by 6 bases and J by 1 base, and 9 bases separated the two germline ends. CDR1 is MNHEY, CDR2 SMNVEV, per germline (reference sequence). CDR3 DNA: TGTGCCAGCAGGATGTCGAGGAACACCGGGGAGCTGTTTTTT. It specifies CASRMSRNTGELFF.

V usage is TRBV5-5 and J usage is TRBJ1-5, with D possibly TRBD1 on 6 matching bases. This CDR3 is 14 amino acids long. The germline gives CDR1 SGHKS, CDR2 YYEKEE (reference sequence). V lost 0 bases, J lost 11 bases, and 15 bases lay in between. CDR3 nucleotide sequence: TGTGCCAGCAGCTTGGCCGGTGTTGGGACAACCCAGCATTTT. This translates into CASSLAGVGTTQHF.

This clonotype was counted a few times. The rearrangement uses TRBV12-3 or TRBV12-4 and TRBJ1-5; no firm D call. Trimming took 5 bases from V and 2 from J, leaving 7 bases between them. The CDR3 extends over 13 amino acids. CDR3 in amino acids: CASSPARNQPQHF. The CDR3 DNA is TGTGCCAGCAGTCCGGCGCGCAATCAGCCCCAGCATTTT.

V and J are TRBV28 and TRBJ1-4, with D possibly TRBD1 on 6 matching bases. The CDR3 spans 14 residues. CDR1 and CDR2 from the germline V gene are MDHEN and SYDVKM. Trimming removed 6 bases at V and 5 bases at J, with 13 bases between. For the CDR3, the DNA is TGTGCCAGCAGGTTGACAGGCTTCAATGAAAAACTGTTTTTT. Protein: CASRLTGFNEKLFF.

As for this clonotype: This sequence may be a read error, since a much larger clone differs from it by one base. Since no conserved phenylalanine or tryptophan closes the CDR3, a read error is the likely cause. This chain uses TRBV29-1 with TRBJ2-3, with D perhaps TRBD2 (5 bases). The V end lost 6 bases, the J end lost 3 bases, and 19 bases lay between the germline ends. This CDR3 is 15 amino acids long. Germline lookup yields CDR1 SQVTM and CDR2 ANQGSEA. CDR3 in amino acids: CSVGTGAGRTDTQYL. CDR3 sequence (DNA): TGCAGCGTAGGAACCGGCGCGGGTCGGACAGATACGCAGTATCTT.

This chain connects TRBV5-1 to TRBJ1-1; 10 nucleotides align to TRBD1. The CDR3 runs to 18 residues. The V and J ends lost 2 bases and 0 bases, in that order; junction bases with no gene match: 10. Germline CDR1 and CDR2: SGHRS and YFSETQ. The CDR3 loop reads CASSFYGQGDMMNTEAFF. CDR3 sequence (DNA): TGCGCCAGCAGCTTCTACGGACAGGGGGATATGATGAACACTGAAGCTTTCTTT.

There are a few counts of this clonotype. The chain uses TRBV12-3 or TRBV12-4 and TRBJ2-3; maybe TRBD1 (5 bases). The V gene lost 6 bases and the J gene lost 4 bases, with 8 bases spanning the gap. This CDR3 spans 12 amino acids. The chain's CDR3 is CASSLQADTQYF. The CDR3 DNA sequence: TGTGCCAGCAGCCTACAGGCAGATACGCAGTATTTT.

This clonotype was counted at least ten times. The CDR3 DNA reads TGCAGCGTAGGCCCCCGCGGGAGTGCAGAGACCCAGTACTTC. This gives the protein CSVGPRGSAETQYF. The chain employs TRBV29-1 and TRBJ2-5; 7 nucleotides line up with TRBD2. Losses at the gene ends were 6 bases for V and 4 bases for J; bases not matched to a gene: 11. This CDR3 has 14 residues. CDR1 SQVTM and CDR2 ANQGSEA come from the germline V gene.